This is a list of T cell receptor beta chains from one sample in a study of blood T cell repertoires in COVID-19. Method: immunoSEQ multiplex PCR; TCRdb's copy keeps in-frame clones and lacks some. The data contain 170,000 or so clones, approximately 84% of them singletons. The sequenced material came from PBMCs or T cells enriched from blood (not recorded which). The receptors shown here come from a woman aged 50 to 65 who had recovered from COVID-19. Both conserved end residues are part of each CDR3. Each record gives: clone size, J gene, D gene, V gene, CDR3 protein, CDR3 DNA. The D gene is left open where the match is weak. The listing skips clone size in some rows; elsewhere it reads once, few, many or a size class.

>NA|TRBJ2-7|NA|TRBV9
CASSTQGGSYEQYF
TGTGCCAGCAGTACACAGGGCGGCTCCTACGAGCAGTACTTC
>NA|TRBJ2-7|TRBD1|TRBV29-1
CSVEVGTGAPYEQYF
TGCAGCGTTGAAGTTGGGACAGGGGCCCCCTACGAGCAGTACTTC
>NA|TRBJ2-1|TRBD1|TRBV13
CASSSGQGSYNEQFF
TGTGCCAGCAGCTCGGGACAGGGATCCTACAATGAGCAGTTCTTC
>NA|TRBJ1-4|NA|TRBV4-2
CASSQDRGLTNEKLFF
TGTGCCAGCAGCCAAGACCGCGGGTTAACTAATGAAAAACTGTTTTTT
>NA|TRBJ1-6|NA|TRBV5-4
CASSWGGGENSPLHF
TGTGCCAGCAGCTGGGGGGGCGGGGAAAATTCACCCCTCCACTTT
>once|TRBJ2-2|NA|TRBV21-1
CASSKGVSGELFF
TGTGCCAGCAGCAAAGGTGTGAGCGGGGAGCTGTTTTTT
>NA|TRBJ1-1|TRBD1|TRBV19
CASSMLAGGVGEAFF
TGTGCCAGTAGTATGTTGGCAGGGGGCGTTGGTGAAGCTTTCTTT
>NA|TRBJ2-1|TRBD2|TRBV30
CAWSERGPDEQFF
TGTGCCTGGAGTGAGCGGGGGCCGGATGAGCAGTTCTTC
>few|TRBJ2-3|TRBD2|TRBV9
CASSVSSGSTDTQYF
TGTGCCAGCAGCGTCTCTAGCGGGAGCACAGATACGCAGTATTTT
>NA|TRBJ2-3|TRBD2|TRBV15
CATSRGLAGSTDTQYF
TGTGCCACCAGCAGAGGACTAGCGGGAAGCACAGATACGCAGTATTTT
>NA|TRBJ1-3|TRBD1|TRBV7-9
CASSLTGAGNTIYF
TGTGCCAGCAGCTTAACAGGGGCTGGAAACACCATATATTTT
>NA|TRBJ2-7|TRBD2|TRBV11-3
CASSSGLAVYEQYF
TGTGCCAGCAGCTCGGGACTAGCGGTCTACGAGCAGTACTTC
>NA|TRBJ1-2|NA|TRBV6-5
CASSLSRQLYGYTF
TGTGCCAGCAGCTTAAGCCGACAGCTCTATGGCTACACCTTC
>NA|TRBJ1-4|NA|TRBV4-1
CASSHAGRTPGEKLFF
TGCGCCAGCAGCCACGCTGGACGGACTCCTGGGGAAAAACTGTTTTTT
>NA|TRBJ2-1|TRBD1|TRBV7-8
CASSLTYRGRVKASHNEQFF
TGTGCCAGCAGCTTAACTTACAGGGGTCGAGTCAAGGCCTCACACAATGAGCAGTTCTTC
>NA|TRBJ2-7|NA|TRBV4-1
CASSQGGWGSYEQYF
TGCGCCAGCAGCCAGGGAGGATGGGGCTCTTACGAGCAGTACTTC
>NA|TRBJ2-2|TRBD1|TRBV7-2
CASSLRTGDTGELFF
TGTGCCAGCAGCCTCAGGACAGGGGATACCGGGGAGCTGTTTTTT
>NA|TRBJ2-2|NA|TRBV7-9
CASSLDSNTGELFF
TGTGCCAGCAGTTTGGACAGTAACACCGGGGAGCTGTTTTTT
>NA|TRBJ2-3|TRBD2|TRBV5-1
CASSSSRLAGGTDTQYF
TGCGCCAGCAGCTCCTCTCGACTAGCGGGAGGCACAGATACGCAGTATTTT
>NA|TRBJ2-5|NA|TRBV29-1
CSVSPTNRETETQYF
TGCAGCGTTTCTCCAACTAACAGGGAAACAGAGACCCAGTACTTC
>medium-sized|TRBJ2-5|TRBD2|TRBV4-2
CASSQGISTGGETQYF
TGTGCCAGCAGCCAAGGGATCTCGACGGGAGGGGAGACCCAGTACTTC
>once|TRBJ2-1|NA|TRBV3-1/TRBV3-2
CASSQDSVASYNEQFF
TGTGCCAGCAGCCAAGATTCAGTAGCGAGCTACAATGAGCAGTTCTTC
>NA|TRBJ1-2|TRBD1|TRBV5-1
CASNPGQGWDGYTF
TGCGCCAGCAACCCGGGACAGGGTTGGGATGGCTACACCTTC
>NA|TRBJ2-2|NA|TRBV11-2
CASSPLWGGATGELFF
TGTGCCAGCAGCCCTCTCTGGGGGGGCGCGACCGGGGAGCTGTTTTTT
>NA|TRBJ1-5|TRBD1|TRBV2
CASRKGQGAGQPQHF
TGTGCCAGCAGGAAGGGGCAGGGGGCGGGACAGCCCCAGCATTTT
>NA|TRBJ2-3|NA|TRBV19
CASSIGLASTDTQYF
TGTGCCAGTAGTATCGGGTTAGCAAGTACAGATACGCAGTATTTT
>NA|TRBJ2-7|TRBD1|TRBV18
CASSTTGTDYEQYF
TGTGCCAGCTCAACGACCGGGACAGACTACGAGCAGTACTTC
>NA|TRBJ2-7|NA|TRBV30
CARSGQQDYEQYF
TGTGCCAGAAGTGGACAGCAGGACTACGAGCAGTACTTC
>NA|TRBJ1-1|NA|TRBV28
CASSLYGPMNTEAFF
TGTGCCAGCAGTTTATATGGGCCCATGAACACTGAAGCTTTCTTT
>NA|TRBJ1-5|TRBD1|TRBV10-3
CAISATGGGQPQHF
TGTGCCATCAGTGCGACAGGGGGAGGTCAGCCCCAGCATTTT
>NA|TRBJ2-7|NA|TRBV6-5
CASSRGGSSYEQYF
TGTGCCAGCAGTAGGGGGGGGAGTTCCTACGAGCAGTACTTC
>NA|TRBJ1-5|NA|TRBV6-5
CASSYGNSNQPQHF
TGTGCCAGCAGTTACGGCAATAGCAATCAGCCCCAGCATTTT
>few|TRBJ1-5|NA|TRBV2
CASSEGSYSNQPQHF
TGTGCCAGCAGTGAAGGCAGTTATAGCAATCAGCCCCAGCATTTT